One and the same sample provided the 2 T cell receptor beta chains below, sequenced in a study of spatial heterogeneity in lung cancer. Time point denoted: blood at routine non-recurrence follow-up after resection. Unsorted whole RNA of tumor, nontumor lung or frozen PBMC was sequenced. One entry per CDR3 protein, called by TCRdb with MiXCR from the 5' RACE reads. The repertoire holds around 110,000 distinct CDR3 sequences, with approximately 12% as singletons. Sequencing was performed on PBMCs, taken at follow-up. The receptors stem from a male donor with early-stage non-small cell lung cancer.

V gene TRBV10-3 combines with J gene TRBJ1-1; TRBD1 matches 7 bases. Per germline, CDR1 ENHRY and CDR2 SYGVKD. The CDR3 sequence is 13 residues long. Trimming removed 6 bases from V and 3 bases from J; junction bases left unmatched: 4. For the CDR3, the DNA is TGTGCCATCAGGCTAGACAGGGACACTGAAGCTTTCTTT. It is translated as CAIRLDRDTEAFF.

The V gene is TRBV2, the J gene TRBJ1-1, with D possibly being TRBD1 (6 bases). V gave up 4 bases and J gave up 5 bases, with 14 bases separating them. CDR1 is SNHLY, CDR2 FYNNEI, per germline. The CDR3 extends over 14 amino acids. The CDR3 loop reads CASSAGAGRTEAFF. In DNA form, the CDR3 reads TGTGCCAGCAGTGCGGGGGCAGGGAGGACTGAAGCTTTCTTT.